Below are 6 T cell receptor beta chains sequenced from a single sample in a study of CD8 T cells in Susac syndrome. cDNA came from roughly 0.47 to 1 ug RNA primed by random hexamers. TCRdb redid the calling of the immunoSEQ multiplex PCR reads with MiXCR, one entry per CDR3 protein. The data hold around 150,000 distinct CDR3 sequences, with just under 95% observed a single time. Sequenced input: CD8+ T cells from PBMCs. The receptor source for this set is a human donor with Susac syndrome.

The chain links TRBV3-1 to TRBJ1-4; a weak D match, TRBD1 (5 bases). The CDR3 contains 15 residues. In germline, CDR1 is LGHDT, CDR2 YNNKEL (reference sequence). The V end lost 3 bases, the J end lost 8 bases, and 16 bases lay between the germline ends. The chain's CDR3 is CASSHQGNGSEKLFF. DNA for the CDR3: TGTGCCAGCAGCCATCAGGGAAATGGTTCGGAAAAACTGTTTTTT.

The chain employs TRBV7-9 and TRBJ1-1; tentatively, D is TRBD1 (6 bases). Germline-derived CDR1 and CDR2 are SEHNR and FQNEAQ (reference sequence). V was clipped by 7 bases and J by 3 bases, with 18 bases between them. The CDR3 runs 15 residues. CDR3: CASTLAWGQHTEAFF. In DNA, the CDR3 is TGTGCCAGCACCCTTGCTTGGGGGCAGCACACTGAAGCTTTCTTT. Filled out from reference TRBV7-9 and TRBJ1-1, the complete variable domain reads DTGVSQNPRHKITKRGQNVTFRCDPISEHNRLYWYRQTLGQGPEFLTYFQNEAQLEKSRLLSDRFSAERPKGSFSTLEIQRTEQGDSAMYLCASTLAWGQHTEAFFGQGTRLTVV.

This chain uses TRBV28 with TRBJ1-1, with D possibly matching TRBD1 (6 bases). Germline loops: CDR1 MDHEN, CDR2 SYDVKM. V lost 3 bases and J lost 1, with 12 bases in between. The length of the CDR3 is 15 residues. The CDR3 loop reads CASSFARGPNTEAFF. The DNA of the CDR3 is TGTGCCAGCAGTTTTGCCCGGGGGCCGAACACTGAAGCTTTCTTT.

The chain recombines TRBV6-5 with TRBJ1-5, with no clear D. Trimming stripped 7 bases from V and 3 bases from J, with 10 bases between. The length of the CDR3 is 13 residues. Per the germline V gene, CDR1 is MNHEY and CDR2 is SVGAGI. CDR3: CASTPGPNQPQHF. Written as DNA, the CDR3 is TGTGCCAGCACCCCGGGTCCCAATCAGCCCCAGCATTTT.

The CDR3 DNA follows: TGCAGCTCGCGGGACGGATACTATGGCTACACCTTC. The encoded protein is CSSRDGYYGYTF. This chain connects TRBV29-1 to TRBJ1-2; D is possibly TRBD1 (5 bases). The germline CDR1 and CDR2 sequences are SQVTM and ANQGSEA. CDR3 length equals 12 residues. V was cut by 8 bases and J by 3 bases, with 13 bases left in between.

The chain has TRBV12-3 or TRBV12-4 and TRBJ2-1; 10 positions agree with TRBD2. The CDR3 totals 16 residues. The J segment lost 3 bases and the V segment lost 2 bases, leaving 4 bases of the junction unmatched. CDR3 protein: CASSLTTSGVYNEQFF. CDR3 DNA: TGTGCCAGCAGTTTAACTACTAGCGGGGTCTACAATGAGCAGTTCTTC.